One and the same sample provided the 13 T cell receptor beta chains below, sequenced in a study of shared clonotypes between healthy human individuals. Assay: immunoSEQ multiplex PCR; the TCRdb copy retains only in-frame clones and omits some. The sample carries around 2.1 million clones, around 93% recorded once. Terminally differentiated effector memory CD45RA+ cells were excluded by CCR7 positive selection of CD45RO-negative cells. The sequenced sample was naive CD8+ T cells from PBMCs. The origin of the receptors is a man between 18 and 29 years old in good health. Some clones in this sample may be carry-over from other donors' samples.

The V gene is TRBV27, the J gene TRBJ2-5; 14 bases fit TRBD2. This CDR3 spans 15 amino acids. From germline, CDR1 is MNHEY and CDR2 SMNVEV (reference sequence). V lost 2 bases and J lost 5; bases outside the gene matches: 1. CDR3 sequence (DNA): TGTGCCAGCAGTTTAGGGACTAGCGGGAGTGAGACCCAGTACTTC. Amino acids: CASSLGTSGSETQYF.

The J gene is TRBJ2-7, the V gene TRBV27; 9 nucleotides agree with TRBD1. Germline CDR1 and CDR2: MNHEY and SMNVEV (reference sequence). J lost 3 bases, V lost 5 bases, and 11 bases had no gene match. The length of the CDR3 is 16 residues. DNA of the CDR3: TGTGCCAGCAGTCCACCGGGACAGGGAATGCGCTACGAGCAGTACTTC. Translation gives CASSPPGQGMRYEQYF.

The chain recombines TRBV28 with TRBJ1-3, with D perhaps matching TRBD1 (6 bases). CDR1 and CDR2 from the germline V gene are MDHEN and SYDVKM. CDR3 size: 14 residues. Trimming took off 7 bases at V and 1 base at J, with 11 bases between the two ends. The CDR3 loop reads CASKGGVSGNTIYF. The CDR3 DNA reads as TGTGCCAGCAAAGGGGGGGTTTCTGGAAACACCATATATTTT.

The J gene is TRBJ2-2, the V gene TRBV10-3; 8 nucleotides line up with TRBD2. Losses at the gene ends were 7 bases for V and 4 bases for J; bases not matched to a gene: 8. In germline, CDR1 is ENHRY, CDR2 SYGVKD. This CDR3 has 15 residues. DNA of the CDR3: TGTGCCATCACGCGGGAGGAGGTGGGCACCGGGGAGCTGTTTTTT. Encoded protein: CAITREEVGTGELFF.

The chain combines TRBV6-6 with TRBJ1-2, with D unclear. The CDR3 totals 14 residues. Germline-derived CDR1 and CDR2 are MNHNY and SVGAGI (reference sequence). V lost 8 bases to trimming and J lost 7 bases, with 20 bases between them. This CDR3 reads CASDNGSPWSGYTF. Here the CDR3 DNA reads TGTGCCAGCGACAACGGCAGTCCCTGGTCTGGCTACACCTTC.

CDR3 coding DNA: TGTGCCAGCAGTGCACCCCAGGGGGCAAGGCCTTACGAGCAGTACTTC. This codes for CASSAPQGARPYEQYF. The chain has TRBV2 and TRBJ2-7; TRBD1 matches at 8 bases. V gave up 4 bases and J gave up 4 bases; unmatched junction bases: 12. The CDR3 has 16 amino acids. Germline V gives CDR1 SNHLY, CDR2 FYNNEI.

As regards this clone: The sample carries other DNA sequences with the same CDR3. The chain is built from TRBV27 and TRBJ2-7; TRBD1 matches at 10 bases. Looked up from germline, CDR1 is MNHEY and CDR2 is SMNVEV (reference sequence). Trimming cost V 3 bases and J 4 bases; bases outside gene matches: 3. CDR3 length equals 14 residues. The chain's CDR3 is CASSLGQGTYEQYF. The CDR3 nucleotides read TGTGCCAGCAGTTTGGGACAGGGGACATACGAGCAGTACTTC.

The genes are TRBV19 and TRBJ1-1; D might be TRBD1 (5 bases). Germline V gives CDR1 LNHDA, CDR2 SQIVND (reference sequence). V lost 8 bases to trimming and J lost 6 bases, with 13 bases between them. This CDR3 is 12 amino acids long. The CDR3 nucleotides are TGTGCCAGTTCCCCGAGACAGCCTGAAGCTTTCTTT. This translates into CASSPRQPEAFF.

The chain couples TRBV27 to TRBJ1-1, with D uncertain. Germline V gene lookup returns CDR1 MNHEY and CDR2 SMNVEV (reference sequence). The CDR3 runs to 14 residues. With 4 bases removed from V and 1 base from J, the gap between germline ends came to 10 bases. The CDR3 region is CASSSRVANTEAFF. As DNA, the CDR3 is TGTGCCAGCAGTTCAAGGGTGGCGAACACTGAAGCTTTCTTT.

V and J are TRBV6-1 and TRBJ2-3, with D tentatively TRBD1 or TRBD2 (6 bases each). Per the germline V gene, CDR1 is MNHNS and CDR2 is SASEGT. The CDR3 covers 18 residues. V shed 3 bases and J shed 4 bases, with 23 bases lying between them. The CDR3 reads CASSDFTLVGGWADTQYF. The CDR3 DNA sequence: TGTGCCAGCAGTGATTTCACCTTGGTCGGGGGCTGGGCAGATACGCAGTATTTT.

The chain carries TRBV11-3 and TRBJ2-7; TRBD2 matches 7 bases. With 5 bases clipped from V and 6 bases from J, the junction kept 7 bases outside the gene matches. This CDR3 is built from 13 residues. Germline lookup yields CDR1 SGHNT and CDR2 YENEEA. CDR3 amino acids: CASSAGASREQYF. The CDR3 DNA follows: TGTGCCAGCAGCGCGGGAGCCTCTCGCGAGCAGTACTTC.

The gene calls are TRBV6-6 and TRBJ2-5; 7 bases line up with TRBD1. The CDR3 runs to 16 residues. With V trimmed by 2 bases and J by 4 bases, 10 bases remained unmatched. Germline lookup yields CDR1 MNHNY and CDR2 SVGAGI (reference sequence). The DNA of the CDR3 is TGTGCCAGCAGTTACGGGTCAGGGGGTTTGAGAGAGACCCAGTACTTC. Its translation: CASSYGSGGLRETQYF.

The J gene is TRBJ2-1, the V gene TRBV9; 7 nucleotides align to TRBD2. V gave up 3 bases and J gave up 3 bases; unmatched junction bases: 6. Germline CDR1 is SGDLS and CDR2 is YYNGEE. This CDR3 is built from 15 residues. CDR3: CASSALAENYNEQFF. The DNA of the CDR3 is TGTGCCAGCAGCGCTCTAGCGGAAAACTACAATGAGCAGTTCTTC.